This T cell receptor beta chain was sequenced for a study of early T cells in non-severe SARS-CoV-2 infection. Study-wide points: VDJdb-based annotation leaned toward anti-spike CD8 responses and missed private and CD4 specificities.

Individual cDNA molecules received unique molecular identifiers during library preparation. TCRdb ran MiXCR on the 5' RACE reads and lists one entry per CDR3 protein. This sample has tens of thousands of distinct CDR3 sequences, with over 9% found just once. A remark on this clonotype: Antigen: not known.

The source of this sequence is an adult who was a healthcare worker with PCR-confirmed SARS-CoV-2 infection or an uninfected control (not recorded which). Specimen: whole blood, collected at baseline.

The CDR3 reads CASSTGQASTDTQYF. The CDR3 nucleotides read TGTGCCAGCAGCACCGGACAGGCCAGCACAGATACGCAGTATTTT. V gene TRBV7-9 combines with J gene TRBJ2-3, with TRBD1 matching over 7 bases. The V segment lost 5 bases and the J segment 0 bases; nucleotides outside the gene matches: 5. Germline CDR1 is SEHNR and CDR2 is FQNEAQ (reference sequence). This CDR3 comprises 15 residues.